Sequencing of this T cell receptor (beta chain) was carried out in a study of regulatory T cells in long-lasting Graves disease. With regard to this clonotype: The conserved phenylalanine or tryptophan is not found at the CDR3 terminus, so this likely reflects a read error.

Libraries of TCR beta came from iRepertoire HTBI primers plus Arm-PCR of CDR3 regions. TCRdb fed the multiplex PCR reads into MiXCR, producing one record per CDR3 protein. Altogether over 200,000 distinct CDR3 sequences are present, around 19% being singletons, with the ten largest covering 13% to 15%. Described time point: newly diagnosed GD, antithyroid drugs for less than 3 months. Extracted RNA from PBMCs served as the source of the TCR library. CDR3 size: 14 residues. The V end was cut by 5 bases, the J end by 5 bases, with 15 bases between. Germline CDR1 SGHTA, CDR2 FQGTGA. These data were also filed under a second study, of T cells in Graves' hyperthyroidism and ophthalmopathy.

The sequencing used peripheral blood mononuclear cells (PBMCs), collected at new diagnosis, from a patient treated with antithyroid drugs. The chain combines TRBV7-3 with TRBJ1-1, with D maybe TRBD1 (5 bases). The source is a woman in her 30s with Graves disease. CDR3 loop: CASSPGPPGTEAFL. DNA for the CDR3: TGTGCCAGCAGCCCGGGACCCCCGGGGACTGAAGCTTTCTTG.